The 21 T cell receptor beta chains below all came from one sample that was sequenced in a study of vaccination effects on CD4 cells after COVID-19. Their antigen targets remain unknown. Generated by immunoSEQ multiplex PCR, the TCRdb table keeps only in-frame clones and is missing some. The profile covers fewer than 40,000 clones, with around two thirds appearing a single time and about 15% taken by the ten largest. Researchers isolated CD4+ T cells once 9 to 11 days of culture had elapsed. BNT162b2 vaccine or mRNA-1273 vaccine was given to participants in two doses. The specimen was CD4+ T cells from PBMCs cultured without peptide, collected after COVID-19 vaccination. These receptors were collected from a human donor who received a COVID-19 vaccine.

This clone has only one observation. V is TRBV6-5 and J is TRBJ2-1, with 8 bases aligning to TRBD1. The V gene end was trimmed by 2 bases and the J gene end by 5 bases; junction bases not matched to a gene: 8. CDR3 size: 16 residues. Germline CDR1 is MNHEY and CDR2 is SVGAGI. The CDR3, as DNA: TGTGCCAGCAGTTACGTGGGGGCAGGGGGCAACAATGAGCAGTTCTTC. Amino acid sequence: CASSYVGAGGNNEQFF.

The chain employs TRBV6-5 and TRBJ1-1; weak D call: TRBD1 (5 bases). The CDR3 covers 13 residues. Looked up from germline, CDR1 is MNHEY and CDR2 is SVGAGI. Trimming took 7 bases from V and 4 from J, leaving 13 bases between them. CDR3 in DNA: TGTGCCAGCACTCGAGGGGTATTCACTGAAGCTTTCTTT. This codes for CASTRGVFTEAFF.

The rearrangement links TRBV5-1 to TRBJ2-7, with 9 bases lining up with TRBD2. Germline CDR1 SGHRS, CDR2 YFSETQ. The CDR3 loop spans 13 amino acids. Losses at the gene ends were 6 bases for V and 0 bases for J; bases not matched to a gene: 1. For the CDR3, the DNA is TGCGCCAGCATGACTAGCGGCTCCTACGAGCAGTACTTC. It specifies CASMTSGSYEQYF.

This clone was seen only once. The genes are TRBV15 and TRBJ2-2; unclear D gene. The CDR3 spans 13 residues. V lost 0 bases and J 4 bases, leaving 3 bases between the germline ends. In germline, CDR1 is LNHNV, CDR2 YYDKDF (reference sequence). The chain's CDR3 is CATSRDFTGELFF. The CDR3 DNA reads TGTGCCACCAGCAGAGATTTCACCGGGGAGCTGTTTTTT.

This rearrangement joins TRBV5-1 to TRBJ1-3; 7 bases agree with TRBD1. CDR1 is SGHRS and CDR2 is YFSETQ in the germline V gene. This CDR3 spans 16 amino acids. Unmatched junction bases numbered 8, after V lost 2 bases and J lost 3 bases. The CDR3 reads CASSLGGAVFGNTIYF. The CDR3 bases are TGCGCCAGCAGCTTAGGGGGCGCCGTATTTGGAAACACCATATATTTT.

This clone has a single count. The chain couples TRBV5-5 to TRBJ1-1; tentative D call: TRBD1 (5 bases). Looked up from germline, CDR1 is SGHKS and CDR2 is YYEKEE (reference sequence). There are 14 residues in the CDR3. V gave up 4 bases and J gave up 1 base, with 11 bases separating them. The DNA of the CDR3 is TGTGCCAGCAGCGTTGGGGGTGGGAACACTGAAGCTTTCTTT. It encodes CASSVGGGNTEAFF. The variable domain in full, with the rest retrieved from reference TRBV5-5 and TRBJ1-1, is DAGVTQSPTHLIKTRGQQVTLRCSPISGHKSVSWYQQVLGQGPQFIFQYYEKEERGRGNFPDRFSARQFPNYSSELNVNALLLGDSALYLCASSVGGGNTEAFFGQGTRLTVV.

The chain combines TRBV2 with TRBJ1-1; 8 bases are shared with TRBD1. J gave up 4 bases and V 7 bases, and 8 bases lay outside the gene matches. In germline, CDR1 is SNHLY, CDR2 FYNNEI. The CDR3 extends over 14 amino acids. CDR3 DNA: TGTGCCAGCACCCTGGACAGGGTAGGCACTGAAGCTTTCTTT. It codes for CASTLDRVGTEAFF.

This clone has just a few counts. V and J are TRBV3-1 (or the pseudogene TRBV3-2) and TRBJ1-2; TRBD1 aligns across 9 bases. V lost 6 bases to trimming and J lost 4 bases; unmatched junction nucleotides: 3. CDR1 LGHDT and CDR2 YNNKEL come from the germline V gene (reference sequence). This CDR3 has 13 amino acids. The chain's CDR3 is CASSPDRGYGYTF. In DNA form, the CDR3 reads TGTGCCAGCAGTCCGGACAGGGGCTATGGCTACACCTTC.

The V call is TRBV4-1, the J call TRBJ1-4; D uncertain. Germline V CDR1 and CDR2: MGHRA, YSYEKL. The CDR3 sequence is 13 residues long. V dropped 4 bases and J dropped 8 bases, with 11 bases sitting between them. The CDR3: CASSRLGPEKLFF. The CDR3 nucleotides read TGCGCCAGCAGCCGCCTAGGGCCCGAAAAACTGTTTTTT.

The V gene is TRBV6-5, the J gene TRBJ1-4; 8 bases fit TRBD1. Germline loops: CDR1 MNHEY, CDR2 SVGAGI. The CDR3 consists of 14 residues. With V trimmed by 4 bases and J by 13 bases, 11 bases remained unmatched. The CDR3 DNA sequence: TGTGCCAGCAGTTTCGGACAGGGTCGCAGCCGACTGTTTTTT. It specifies CASSFGQGRSRLFF.

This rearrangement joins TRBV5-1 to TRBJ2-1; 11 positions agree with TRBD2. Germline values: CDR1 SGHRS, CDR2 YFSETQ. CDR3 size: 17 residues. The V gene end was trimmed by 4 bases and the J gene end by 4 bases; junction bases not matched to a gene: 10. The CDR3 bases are TGCGCCAGCAGCCCCCAAACTAGCGGGGGAGCTTACAATGAGCAGTTCTTC. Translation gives CASSPQTSGGAYNEQFF.

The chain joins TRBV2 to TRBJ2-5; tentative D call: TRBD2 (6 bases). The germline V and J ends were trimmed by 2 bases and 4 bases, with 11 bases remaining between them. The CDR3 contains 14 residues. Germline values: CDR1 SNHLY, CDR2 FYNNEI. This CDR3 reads CASSERRARETQYF. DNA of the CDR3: TGTGCCAGCAGTGAAAGGAGGGCTCGAGAGACCCAGTACTTC.

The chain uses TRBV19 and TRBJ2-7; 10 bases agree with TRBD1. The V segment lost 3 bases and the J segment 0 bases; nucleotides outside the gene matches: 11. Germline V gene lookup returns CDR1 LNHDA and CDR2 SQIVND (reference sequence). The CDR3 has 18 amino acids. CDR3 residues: CASSMRGGQGSNSYEQYF. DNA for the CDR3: TGTGCCAGTAGTATGCGCGGGGGACAGGGGTCGAACTCCTACGAGCAGTACTTC.

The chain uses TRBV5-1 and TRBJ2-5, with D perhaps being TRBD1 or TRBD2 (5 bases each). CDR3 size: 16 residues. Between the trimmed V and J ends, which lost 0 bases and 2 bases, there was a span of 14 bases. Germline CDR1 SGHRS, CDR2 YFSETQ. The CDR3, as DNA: TGCGCCAGCAGCTTGGGGGGGACCGGCTTTCAAGAGACCCAGTACTTC. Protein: CASSLGGTGFQETQYF.

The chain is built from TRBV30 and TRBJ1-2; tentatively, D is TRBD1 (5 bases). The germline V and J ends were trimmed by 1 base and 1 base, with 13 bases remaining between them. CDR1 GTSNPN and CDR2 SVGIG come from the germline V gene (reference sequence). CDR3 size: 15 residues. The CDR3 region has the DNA TGTGCCTGGAGTGCCACACCGGGACTTAACTATGGCTACACCTTC. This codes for CAWSATPGLNYGYTF.

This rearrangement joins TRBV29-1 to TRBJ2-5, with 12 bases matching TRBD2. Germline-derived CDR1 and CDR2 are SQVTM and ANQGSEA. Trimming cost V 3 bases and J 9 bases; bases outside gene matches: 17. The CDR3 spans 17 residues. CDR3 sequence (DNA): TGCAGCGTTGACCCTGAGGTGGCTAGCGGGAGGGGCGGGGCCCAGTACTTC. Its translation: CSVDPEVASGRGGAQYF.

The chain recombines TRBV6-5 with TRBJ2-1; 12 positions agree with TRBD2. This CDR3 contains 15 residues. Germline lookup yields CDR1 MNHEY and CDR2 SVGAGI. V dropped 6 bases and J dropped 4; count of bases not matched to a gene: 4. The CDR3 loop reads CASRPGTSGYNEQFF. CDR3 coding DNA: TGTGCCAGCAGACCCGGGACTAGCGGGTACAATGAGCAGTTCTTC.

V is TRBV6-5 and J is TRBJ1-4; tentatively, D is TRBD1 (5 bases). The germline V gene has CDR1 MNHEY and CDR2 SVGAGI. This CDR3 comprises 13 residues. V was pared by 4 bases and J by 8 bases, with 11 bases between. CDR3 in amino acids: CASSWGRREKLFF. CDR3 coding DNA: TGTGCCAGCAGTTGGGGCAGAAGGGAAAAACTGTTTTTT.

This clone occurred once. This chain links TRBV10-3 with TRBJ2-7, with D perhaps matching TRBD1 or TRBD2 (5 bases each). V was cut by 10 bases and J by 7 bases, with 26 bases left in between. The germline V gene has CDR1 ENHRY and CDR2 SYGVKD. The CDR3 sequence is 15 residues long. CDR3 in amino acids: CATHHPGRFDGEQYF. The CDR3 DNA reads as TGTGCCACCCACCACCCGGGACGGTTTGATGGGGAGCAGTACTTC.

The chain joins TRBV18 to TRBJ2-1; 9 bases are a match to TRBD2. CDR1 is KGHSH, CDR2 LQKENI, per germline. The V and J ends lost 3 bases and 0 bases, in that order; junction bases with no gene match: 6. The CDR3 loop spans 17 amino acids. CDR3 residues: CASSPLAGPYSYNEQFF. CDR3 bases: TGTGCCAGCTCACCCCTAGCGGGGCCGTACTCCTACAATGAGCAGTTCTTC.

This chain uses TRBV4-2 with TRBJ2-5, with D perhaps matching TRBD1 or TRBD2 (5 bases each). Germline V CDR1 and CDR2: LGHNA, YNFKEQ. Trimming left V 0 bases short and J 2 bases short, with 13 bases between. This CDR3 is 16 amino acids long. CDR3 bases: TGTGCCAGCAGCCAAGATTGGGGGACCCAACAAGAGACCCAGTACTTC. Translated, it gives CASSQDWGTQQETQYF.